This TCR beta chain was identified during a study of T cell responses to AZD1222 COVID-19 vaccine (dated by TCRdb to the early 2020s). A note on the overall study: AZD1222 recipients given second doses at about 4 weeks or at about 12 weeks were pooled, since spike-specific TCR depth and breadth were not found to differ between the two schedules. Trial participants were enrolled by age into 18-55, 56-69 and 70-plus year subgroups, with approximately 150, 28 and 58 TCR-sequenced participants respectively. A total of approximately 250 trial participants underwent TCR sequencing, of whom more than 200 had received two doses of AZD1222 and roughly 26 had received two doses of the MenACWY control vaccine.

Remarks on this clone: Its specific antigen is unknown. Base qualities are not provided; no much larger clone lies one nucleotide away.

Study-level results and caveats: Nearly half of unique spike-specific TCRs reportedly recognized epitopes outside regions mutated in the B.1.351 and B.1.1.7 variants. The vaccine-associated CD4 TCRs covered the entire spike protein, and the dominant responses fell in regions 160-218 and 743-854. A significant rise in spike-specific TCR breadth and depth was observed after two AZD1222 doses relative to day 0 and relative to MenACWY recipients. In the small 56-69-year group, the increase in depth fell short of significance, most likely because of low power. Most participants were white British and females outnumbered males, and the authors suggested that clonal diversity may have been underestimated. No day 14 peak-response samples were available, so repertoires were characterized only after the peak T cell response. Conclusions about previously exposed vaccinees are limited, since just 6 or 7 AZD1222 recipients were seropositive for SARS-CoV-2 at baseline.

The CDR3 regions of human TCRbeta chains were subjected to immunosequencing. Regarding the original processing steps: Repertoire TCRs were checked for matches against a reference library of SARS-CoV-2-specific TCRs that had been generated using the MIRA antigen-specificity platform. Breadth was defined as the fraction of unique TCRs that were SARS-CoV-2-associated. Depth was defined as the fraction of total T cells that were SARS-CoV-2-associated. Using the MIRA data, each spike-specific TCR was assigned both to the spike region to which the TCR was reactive and to a CD4 or CD8 class. Log10-transformed breadth and depth values were compared by one-way ANOVA with Sidak's multiple comparisons tests. What TCRdb holds here is the immuneACCESS table cut down to in-frame rearrangements. Part of the clones is not present; checked against another copy, under half of the missing clones reflect an unresolved V gene, and the others are unexplained. The V and J calls and clone size were taken over from that table, and D and trimming were inferred from the DNA. The sample table contains approximately 100,000 clones; only one count was recorded for around nine tenths of them. Around 12% of the sample belongs to the ten largest clones.

Interpreted using the paper, the time point label stands for: baseline before first vaccination. Vaccinee samples came from UK trials COV001 and COV002, including a single-blind randomized controlled phase 2/3 trial of AZD1222 (ChAdOx1 nCoV-19) in healthy adults. For TCRbeta chain sequencing, PBMC samples were collected from trial participants at day 0 and at day 28 after the second dose. The sample was peripheral blood, taken on day 0 of AZD1222 vaccination. The TCR comes from an adult in good health.

The DNA sequence is TGTGCCAGCAGCTTAGCGGTAAACACCAGATCGCAGTACTTC. The resulting protein is CASSLAVNTRSQYF. The chain couples TRBV7-2 to TRBJ2-7, with the D gene not confidently named. The CDR3 runs 14 residues from the cysteine to the phenylalanine. Kept here is only the CDR3 DNA, which spans 42 bases and is read in frame from base 1. The V end loses 0 bases and the J end loses 9 bases, and a stretch of 15 bases separates them. CDR1 and CDR2, per the germline V gene, are SGHTA and FQGNSA.